Here is one TCR beta chain with its context. CDR1 LNHDA and CDR2 SQIVND come from the germline V gene (reference sequence). Trimming at V came to 5 bases and at J to 6 bases, leaving 11 bases not matched to a gene. CDR3 length: 15 amino acids. The entry originates in a study of blood T cell repertoires in COVID-19. Study information: Sources were T cells, B-cell-depleted T cells, or PBMCs; the material itself was cDNA or gDNA.

In the original processing: It was from reference gene primer amplification that nucleated cell counts were estimated. Repertoires were generated with immunoSEQ multiplex PCR, while TCRdb's copy carries only in-frame clones and drops some. V and J calls and clone size follow that table, whereas D and trimming were derived from the DNA. Of 200,000 to 250,000 clones detected, 90% to 95% appear once; the ten largest clones hold around 1.2%. The sequenced sample consisted of peripheral blood. The chain couples TRBV19 to TRBJ1-2; 8 bases line up with TRBD1. The clonotype comes from a man aged 25-45 years with acute or convalescent COVID-19. CDR3 loop: CASSPTGGALDGYTF. The CDR3, as DNA: TGTGCCAGTAGTCCAACAGGGGGTGCTCTGGATGGCTACACCTTC.